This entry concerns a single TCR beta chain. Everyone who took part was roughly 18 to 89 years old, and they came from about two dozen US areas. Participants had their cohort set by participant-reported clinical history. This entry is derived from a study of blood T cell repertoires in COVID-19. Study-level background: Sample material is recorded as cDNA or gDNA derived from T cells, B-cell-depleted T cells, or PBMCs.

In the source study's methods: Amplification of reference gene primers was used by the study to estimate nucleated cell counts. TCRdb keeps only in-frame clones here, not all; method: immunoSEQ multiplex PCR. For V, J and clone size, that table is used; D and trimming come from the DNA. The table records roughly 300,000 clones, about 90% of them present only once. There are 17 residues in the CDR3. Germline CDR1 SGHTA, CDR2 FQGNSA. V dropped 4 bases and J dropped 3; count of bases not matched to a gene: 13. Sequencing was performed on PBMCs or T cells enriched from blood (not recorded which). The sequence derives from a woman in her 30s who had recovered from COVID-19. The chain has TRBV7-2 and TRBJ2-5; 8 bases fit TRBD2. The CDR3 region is CASSSQLTGTREETQYF. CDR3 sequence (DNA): TGTGCCAGCAGCTCCCAATTGACCGGGACTAGAGAAGAGACCCAGTACTTC.